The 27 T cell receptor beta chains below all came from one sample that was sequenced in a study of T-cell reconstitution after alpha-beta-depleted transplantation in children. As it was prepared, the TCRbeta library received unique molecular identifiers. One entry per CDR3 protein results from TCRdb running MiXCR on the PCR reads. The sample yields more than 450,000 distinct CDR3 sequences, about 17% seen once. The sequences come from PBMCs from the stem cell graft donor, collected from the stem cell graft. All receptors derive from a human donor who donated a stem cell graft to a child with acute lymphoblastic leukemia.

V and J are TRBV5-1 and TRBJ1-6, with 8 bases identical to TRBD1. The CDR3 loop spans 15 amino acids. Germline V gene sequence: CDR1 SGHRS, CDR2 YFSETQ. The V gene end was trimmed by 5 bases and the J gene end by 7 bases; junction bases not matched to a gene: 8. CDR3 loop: CASSPPTGANSPLHF. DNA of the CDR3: TGCGCCAGCAGTCCCCCGACAGGGGCAAATTCACCCCTCCACTTT. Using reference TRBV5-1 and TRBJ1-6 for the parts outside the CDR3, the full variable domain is KAGVTQTPRYLIKTRGQQVTLSCSPISGHRSVSWYQQTPGQGLQFLFEYFSETQRNKGNFPGRFSGRQFSNSRSEMNVSTLELGDSALYLCASSPPTGANSPLHFGNGTRLTVT.

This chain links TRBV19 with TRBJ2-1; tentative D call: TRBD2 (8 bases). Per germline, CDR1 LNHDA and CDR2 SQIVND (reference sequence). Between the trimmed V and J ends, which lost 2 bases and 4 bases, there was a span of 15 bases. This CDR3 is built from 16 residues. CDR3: CASSIPGGTVYNEQFF. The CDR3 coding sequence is TGTGCCAGTAGTATACCGGGAGGGACAGTATACAATGAGCAGTTCTTC.

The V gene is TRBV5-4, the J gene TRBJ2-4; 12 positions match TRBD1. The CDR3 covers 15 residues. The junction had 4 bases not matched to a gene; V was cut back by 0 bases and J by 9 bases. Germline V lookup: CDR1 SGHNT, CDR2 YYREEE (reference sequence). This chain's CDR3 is CASSLAGTGGSIQYF. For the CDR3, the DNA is TGTGCCAGCAGCTTGGCGGGGACAGGGGGCAGCATTCAGTACTTC.

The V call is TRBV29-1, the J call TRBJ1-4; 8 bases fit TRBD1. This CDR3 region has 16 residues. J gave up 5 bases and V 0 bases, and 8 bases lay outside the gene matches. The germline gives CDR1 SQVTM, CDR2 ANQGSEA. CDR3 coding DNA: TGCAGCGTTGAAGACCCCGACAGGGGAATAAATGAAAAACTGTTTTTT. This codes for CSVEDPDRGINEKLFF.

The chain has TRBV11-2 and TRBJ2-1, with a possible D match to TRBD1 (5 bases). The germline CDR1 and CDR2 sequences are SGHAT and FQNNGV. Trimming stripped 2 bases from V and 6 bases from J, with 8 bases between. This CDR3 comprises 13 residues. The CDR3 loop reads CASSLTRANEQFF. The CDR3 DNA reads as TGTGCCAGCAGCTTAACCAGGGCCAATGAGCAGTTCTTC.

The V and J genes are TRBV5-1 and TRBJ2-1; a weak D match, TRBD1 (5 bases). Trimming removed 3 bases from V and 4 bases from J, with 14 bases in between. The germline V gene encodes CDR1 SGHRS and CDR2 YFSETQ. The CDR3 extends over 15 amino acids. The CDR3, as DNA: TGCGCCAGCAGCTCTACAGGCACAGAATACAATGAGCAGTTCTTC. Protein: CASSSTGTEYNEQFF.

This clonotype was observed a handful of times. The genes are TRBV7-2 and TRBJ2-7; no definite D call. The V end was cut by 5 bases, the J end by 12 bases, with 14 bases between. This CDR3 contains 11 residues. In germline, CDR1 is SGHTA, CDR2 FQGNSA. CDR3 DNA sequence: TGTGCCAGCAGCCCCCGGAGCTTAGGGTACTTC. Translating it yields CASSPRSLGYF.

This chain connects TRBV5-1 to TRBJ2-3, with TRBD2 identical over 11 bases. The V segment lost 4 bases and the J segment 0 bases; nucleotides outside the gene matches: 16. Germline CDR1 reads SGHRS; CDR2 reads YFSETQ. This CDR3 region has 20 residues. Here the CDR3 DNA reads TGCGCCAGCAGCCAATATGGGGGGGAAGGACTAGCGGGCAGCACAGATACGCAGTATTTT. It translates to CASSQYGGEGLAGSTDTQYF.

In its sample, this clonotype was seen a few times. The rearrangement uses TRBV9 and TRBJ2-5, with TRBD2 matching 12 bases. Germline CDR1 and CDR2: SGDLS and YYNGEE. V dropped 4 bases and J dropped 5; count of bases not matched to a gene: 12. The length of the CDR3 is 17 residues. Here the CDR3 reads CASSMGLAGRGGETQYF. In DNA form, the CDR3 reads TGTGCCAGCAGCATGGGACTAGCGGGCAGGGGAGGGGAGACCCAGTACTTC.

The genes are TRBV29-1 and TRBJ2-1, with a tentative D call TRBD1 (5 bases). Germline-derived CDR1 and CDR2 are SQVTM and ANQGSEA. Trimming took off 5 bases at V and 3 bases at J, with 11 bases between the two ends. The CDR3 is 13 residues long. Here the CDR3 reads CSVHLDSYNEQFF. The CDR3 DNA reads TGCAGCGTTCACCTAGACAGCTACAATGAGCAGTTCTTC.

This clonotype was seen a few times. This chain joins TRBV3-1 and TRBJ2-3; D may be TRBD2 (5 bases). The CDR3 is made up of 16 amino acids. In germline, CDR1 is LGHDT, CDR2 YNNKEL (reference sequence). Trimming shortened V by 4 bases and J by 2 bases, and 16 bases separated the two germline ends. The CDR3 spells CASSLLGGRLTDTQYF. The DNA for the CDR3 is TGTGCCAGCAGCCTCCTGGGCGGGCGCCTCACAGATACGCAGTATTTT.

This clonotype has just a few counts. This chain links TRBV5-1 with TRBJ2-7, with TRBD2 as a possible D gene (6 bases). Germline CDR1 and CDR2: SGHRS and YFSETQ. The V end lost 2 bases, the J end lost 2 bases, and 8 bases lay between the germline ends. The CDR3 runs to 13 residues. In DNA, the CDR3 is TGCGCCAGCAGCTTCGCGGGGACCTACGAGCAGTACTTC. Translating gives CASSFAGTYEQYF.

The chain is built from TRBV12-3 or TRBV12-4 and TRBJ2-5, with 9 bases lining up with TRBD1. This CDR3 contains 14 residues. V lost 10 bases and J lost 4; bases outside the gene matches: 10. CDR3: CATAGTGGLETQYF. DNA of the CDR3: TGTGCCACCGCAGGCACAGGGGGCTTAGAGACCCAGTACTTC.

In DNA, the CDR3 is TGTGCCAGCAGTTCCAAGGACAGGGCCCATGAGCAGTTCTTC. Translating it yields CASSSKDRAHEQFF. The chain carries TRBV12-3 or TRBV12-4 and TRBJ2-1, with 8 bases that match TRBD1. CDR3 size: 14 residues. Trimming removed 4 bases from V and 8 bases from J; junction bases left unmatched: 7.

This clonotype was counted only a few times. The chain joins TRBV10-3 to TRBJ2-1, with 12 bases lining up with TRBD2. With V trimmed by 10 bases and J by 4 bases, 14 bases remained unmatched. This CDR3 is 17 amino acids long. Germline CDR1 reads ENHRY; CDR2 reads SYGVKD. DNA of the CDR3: TGTGCCACCTCCCCGGGTCAGACTAGCGGGGGTTACAATGAGCAGTTCTTC. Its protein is CATSPGQTSGGYNEQFF.

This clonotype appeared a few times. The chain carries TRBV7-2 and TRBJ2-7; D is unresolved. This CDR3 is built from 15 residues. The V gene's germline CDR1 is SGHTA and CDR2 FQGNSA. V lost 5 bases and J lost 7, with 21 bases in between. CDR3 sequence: CASSPRALGTTEQYF. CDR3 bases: TGTGCCAGCAGCCCGCGCGCGTTGGGCACCACGGAGCAGTACTTC.

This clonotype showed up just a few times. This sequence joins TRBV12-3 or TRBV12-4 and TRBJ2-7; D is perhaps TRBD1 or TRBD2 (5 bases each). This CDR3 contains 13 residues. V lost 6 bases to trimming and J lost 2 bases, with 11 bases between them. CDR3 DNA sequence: TGTGCCAGCAGGGGGGAAGGTGCCTACGAGCAGTACTTC. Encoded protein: CASRGEGAYEQYF.

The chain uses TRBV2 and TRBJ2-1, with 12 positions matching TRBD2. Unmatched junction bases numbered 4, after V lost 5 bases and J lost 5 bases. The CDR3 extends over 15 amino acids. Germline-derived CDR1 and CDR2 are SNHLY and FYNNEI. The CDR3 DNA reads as TGTGCCAGCAGTTCCGGACTAGCGGGGCACAATGAGCAGTTCTTC. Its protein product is CASSSGLAGHNEQFF.

The CDR3 DNA follows: TGTGCCAGCAGTGAATTGGCTGGAGGGTGGATCGATACGCAGTATTTT. Its translation is CASSELAGGWIDTQYF. The genes are TRBV25-1 and TRBJ2-3; D is possibly TRBD2 (6 bases). V lost 1 base, J lost 6 bases, and 17 bases lay in between. CDR1 and CDR2 (germline): MGHDK, SYGVNS. The CDR3 covers 16 residues.

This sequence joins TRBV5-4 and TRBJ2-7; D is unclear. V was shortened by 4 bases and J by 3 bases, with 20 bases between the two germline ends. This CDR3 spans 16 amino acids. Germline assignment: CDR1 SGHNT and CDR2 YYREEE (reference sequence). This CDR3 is CASSGSFPRLHYEQYF. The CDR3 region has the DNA TGTGCCAGCAGCGGTTCGTTCCCCAGGCTTCACTACGAGCAGTACTTC.

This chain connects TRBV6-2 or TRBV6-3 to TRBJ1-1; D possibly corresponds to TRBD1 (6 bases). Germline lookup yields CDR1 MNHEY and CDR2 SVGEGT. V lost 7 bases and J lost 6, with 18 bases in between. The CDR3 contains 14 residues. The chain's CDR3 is CASTTPGANPEAFF. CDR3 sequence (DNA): TGTGCCAGCACCACACCGGGGGCCAATCCTGAAGCTTTCTTT.

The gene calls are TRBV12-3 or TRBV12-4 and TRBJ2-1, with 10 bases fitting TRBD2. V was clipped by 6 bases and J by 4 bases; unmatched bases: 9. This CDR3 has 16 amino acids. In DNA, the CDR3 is TGTGCCAGCAGCCCAAGGACTAGCGGCCTATACAATGAGCAGTTCTTC. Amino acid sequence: CASSPRTSGLYNEQFF.

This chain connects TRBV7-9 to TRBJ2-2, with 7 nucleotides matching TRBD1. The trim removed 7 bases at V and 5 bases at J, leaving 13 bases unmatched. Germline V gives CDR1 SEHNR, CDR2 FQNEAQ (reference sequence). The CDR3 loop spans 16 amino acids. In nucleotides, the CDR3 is TGTGCCAGCACGGACGGACAGGCTACAGTAACCGGGGAGCTGTTTTTT. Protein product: CASTDGQATVTGELFF.

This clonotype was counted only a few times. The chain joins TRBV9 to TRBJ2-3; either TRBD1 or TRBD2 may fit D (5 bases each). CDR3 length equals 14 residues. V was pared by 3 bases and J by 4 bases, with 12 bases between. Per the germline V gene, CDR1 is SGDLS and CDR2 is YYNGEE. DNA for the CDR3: TGTGCCAGCAGCGCCGAGGGGATGGCAGATACGCAGTATTTT. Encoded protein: CASSAEGMADTQYF. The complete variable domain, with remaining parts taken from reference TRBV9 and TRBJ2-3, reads DSGVTQTPKHLITATGQRVTLRCSPRSGDLSVYWYQQSLDQGLQFLIQYYNGEERAKGNILERFSAQQFPDLHSELNLSSLELGDSALYFCASSAEGMADTQYFGPGTRLTVL.

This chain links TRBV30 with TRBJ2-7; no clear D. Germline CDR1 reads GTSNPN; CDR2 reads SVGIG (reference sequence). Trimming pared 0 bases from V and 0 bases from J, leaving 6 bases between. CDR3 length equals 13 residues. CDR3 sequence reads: CAWSVPNSYEQYF. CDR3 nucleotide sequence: TGTGCCTGGAGTGTACCAAACTCCTACGAGCAGTACTTC.

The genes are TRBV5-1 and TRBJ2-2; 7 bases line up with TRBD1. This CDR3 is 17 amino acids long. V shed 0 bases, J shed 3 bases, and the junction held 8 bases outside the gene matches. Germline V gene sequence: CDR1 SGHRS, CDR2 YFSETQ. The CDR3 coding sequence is TGCGCCAGCAGCTTGGAACATAGGGGGCTCGACACCGGGGAGCTGTTTTTT. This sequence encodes CASSLEHRGLDTGELFF. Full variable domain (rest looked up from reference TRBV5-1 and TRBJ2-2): KAGVTQTPRYLIKTRGQQVTLSCSPISGHRSVSWYQQTPGQGLQFLFEYFSETQRNKGNFPGRFSGRQFSNSRSEMNVSTLELGDSALYLCASSLEHRGLDTGELFFGEGSRLTVL.

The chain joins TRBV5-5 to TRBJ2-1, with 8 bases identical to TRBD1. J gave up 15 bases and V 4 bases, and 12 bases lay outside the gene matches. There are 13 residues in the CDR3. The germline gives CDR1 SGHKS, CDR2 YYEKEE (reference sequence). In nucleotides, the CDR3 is TGTGCCAGCAGCGTACCGGGACAGGAATTTTCGTTCTTC. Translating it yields CASSVPGQEFSFF. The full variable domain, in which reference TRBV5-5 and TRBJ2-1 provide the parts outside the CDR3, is DAGVTQSPTHLIKTRGQQVTLRCSPISGHKSVSWYQQVLGQGPQFIFQYYEKEERGRGNFPDRFSARQFPNYSSELNVNALLLGDSALYLCASSVPGQEFSFFGPGTRLTVL.